This entry describes one T cell receptor (beta chain). Antigen: not known. This sample is part of a study of glioma-infiltrating T cells after dendritic cell vaccination. Up to about 2 ug genomic DNA was used for TCRB CDR3 amplification. Clones were sequenced by immunoSEQ multiplex PCR, and TCRdb holds only the in-frame ones, with some missing. The table has roughly 51,000 clones, about 85% seen once. Study observations and caveats: Only a small number of patients had complete blood and tumor samples.

This clonotype was sampled from a human donor with glioblastoma. This specimen consisted of blood, obtained before dendritic cell vaccination.

The CDR3 sequence: CASRTGGGNQPQHF. Written as DNA, the CDR3 is TGTGCCAGCAGGACAGGGGGCGGGAATCAGCCCCAGCATTTT. V and J are TRBV6-5 and TRBJ1-5, with 10 bases matching TRBD1. The CDR3 runs 14 residues. Germline V gives CDR1 MNHEY, CDR2 SVGAGI. The ends lost 6 bases at V and 4 bases at J; junction bases unmatched: 3.